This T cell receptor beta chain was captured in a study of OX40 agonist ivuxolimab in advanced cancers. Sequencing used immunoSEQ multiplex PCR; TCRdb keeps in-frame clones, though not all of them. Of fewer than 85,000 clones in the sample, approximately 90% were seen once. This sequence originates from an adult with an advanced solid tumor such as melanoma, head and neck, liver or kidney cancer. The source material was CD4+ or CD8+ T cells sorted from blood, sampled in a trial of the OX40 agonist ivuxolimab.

The CDR3 reads CASRLSTDTQYF. DNA for the CDR3: TGTGCCAGCCGGCTGAGCACAGATACGCAGTATTTT. V usage is TRBV18 and J usage is TRBJ2-3; D call uncertain. Germline V gene lookup returns CDR1 KGHSH and CDR2 LQKENI. Trimming took off 8 bases at V and 0 bases at J, with 6 bases between the two ends. CDR3 size: 12 residues.